Given below is one T cell receptor (beta chain) in context. Antigen: not known. The length of the CDR3 is 14 residues. V shed 4 bases, J shed 3 bases, and the junction held 1 base outside the gene matches. CDR1 SGHDT and CDR2 YYEEEE come from the germline V gene. This sample stems from a study of T cell responses to AZD1222 COVID-19 vaccine. General study results and limits: Seropositive AZD1222 recipients at baseline numbered only five or six. Clonal diversity may have been underestimated in mostly white British donors. Regions 160-218 and 743-854 held dominance among vaccine-associated CD4 TCRs, which spanned spike.

This table comes from immunoSEQ multiplex PCR, and its TCRdb copy is limited to in-frame clones, with some not included. This sample has 120,000 to 150,000 clones; about 86% occur once, and the top ten carry around 5%. The V gene is TRBV5-6, the J gene TRBJ1-2, with 12 bases that match TRBD1. This TCR was recovered from an adult who received the AZD1222 COVID-19 vaccine. The material sequenced was peripheral blood, taken 28 days after the second AZD1222 dose. The CDR3 coding sequence is TGTGCCAGCAGCGGGACAGGGGGCGACTATGGCTACACCTTC. Translating gives CASSGTGGDYGYTF.